A selection of T cell receptor beta chains follows, all from one sample in a study of early T cells in non-severe SARS-CoV-2 infection. TCRdb re-analysed the 5' RACE reads in MiXCR, keeping a single row per CDR3 protein. The sample consists of approximately 76,000 distinct CDR3 sequences, roughly 12% of them appearing once. Material for sequencing was whole blood. Every receptor here comes from an adult who was a healthcare worker with PCR-confirmed SARS-CoV-2 infection or an uninfected control (not recorded which). CDR3s include the opening cysteine and the closing phenylalanine or tryptophan. A D gene is named only where the DNA matches it firmly. Some rows have no size entry. The others give once, few or many, or a class for an expanded clone.

V gene	clone size	D gene	J gene	CDR3 DNA	CDR3 protein
TRBV7-9	few	.	TRBJ1-2	TGTGCCAGCAGCTTAAGGGCGAATGGCTACACCTTC	CASSLRANGYTF
TRBV7-2	few	TRBD2	TRBJ2-2	TGTGCCAGCAGCCAGGGTAGCGGGGCCGGGGAGCTGTTTTTT	CASSQGSGAGELFF
TRBV5-6	many	.	TRBJ1-1	TGTGCCAGCAGCTTGGGCAGGGCCACTGAAGCTTTCTTT	CASSLGRATEAFF
TRBV18	few	TRBD1	TRBJ1-1	TGTGCCAGCTCACCCCTTGACAGGGAGGCTGAAGCTTTCTTT	CASSPLDREAEAFF
TRBV4-1	few	TRBD1	TRBJ1-5	TGCGCCAGCAGCCAGGATTGGACAGGCCAGCCCCAGCATTTT	CASSQDWTGQPQHF
TRBV15	few	.	TRBJ1-2	TGTGCCACCAGCCCCGACAGGAACTATGGCTACACCTTC	CATSPDRNYGYTF
TRBV6-5	many	.	TRBJ1-1	TGTGCCAGCAGCCGGGGAACAGGAAACACTGAAGCTTTCTTT	CASSRGTGNTEAFF
TRBV29-1	many	TRBD1	TRBJ2-5	TGCAGCGTCGGAAGACAGGGCGAGACCCAGTACTTC	CSVGRQGETQYF
TRBV18	once	.	TRBJ2-7	TGTGCCAGCTCACCCCAGCTTTGGTACGAGCAGTACTTC	CASSPQLWYEQYF
TRBV5-1	few	TRBD1	TRBJ1-2	TGCGCCAGCAGCTCGGACAGGGCCGATACTGGCTACACCTTC	CASSSDRADTGYTF
TRBV23-1	few	.	TRBJ2-3	TGCGCCAGCAGTCAAGTGGATTATACGCAGTATTTT	CASSQVDYTQYF
TRBV20-1	few	.	TRBJ1-2	TGCAGTGCCACGGGGCAGGGGCCAAACTATGGCTACACCTTC	CSATGQGPNYGYTF
TRBV9	few	.	TRBJ2-2	TGTGCCAGCAGCGTACATCTATTAAGGGGCACCGGGGAGCTGTTTTTT	CASSVHLLRGTGELFF
TRBV11-2	many	TRBD2	TRBJ2-2	TGTGCCAGCAGCTATCCACTAGCGGGGGTTGACACCGGGGAGCTGTTTTTT	CASSYPLAGVDTGELFF
TRBV7-2	.	TRBD2	TRBJ2-7	TGTGCCAGCAGCTCAGGACTAGCGGGTTTTTACGAGCAGTACTTC	CASSSGLAGFYEQYF
TRBV7-8	many	.	TRBJ1-5	TGTGCCAGCAGCTTAGCGCAGTCCGCCAGGCAGCCCCAGCATTTT	CASSLAQSARQPQHF
TRBV2	few	.	TRBJ2-2	TGTGCCAGCAGAGGACAGATACTTACCGGGGAGCTGTTTTTT	CASRGQILTGELFF
TRBV5-1	.	.	TRBJ1-6	TGCGCCAGCAGCTCCGGGATCTTAAATTCACCCCTCCACTTT	CASSSGILNSPLHF
TRBV11-3	many	.	TRBJ2-2	TGTGCCAGCAGCTTTTCATCAGGATTTTTAGGACACAACACCGGGGAGCTGTTTTTT	CASSFSSGFLGHNTGELFF
TRBV7-9	.	.	TRBJ2-5	TGTGCCAGCAGCCTCGTTCCAGAGACCCAGTACTTC	CASSLVPETQYF
TRBV29-1	.	TRBD1	TRBJ2-3	TGCAGCGTGGGGGACAGGGGGTTCACAGATACGCAGTATTTT	CSVGDRGFTDTQYF
TRBV5-1	many	.	TRBJ1-4	TGCGCCAGCAGCCGGACTCCGTCGGCACAAAATGAAAAACTGTTTTTT	CASSRTPSAQNEKLFF
TRBV6-5	many	TRBD1	TRBJ2-7	TGTGCCAGCAGCCGGGACAGGCAGAATTACGAGCAGTACTTC	CASSRDRQNYEQYF
TRBV4-2	few	.	TRBJ1-1	TGTGCCAGCAGCCAAGTGAGCCTGGAGTACACTGAAGCTTTCTTT	CASSQVSLEYTEAFF
TRBV7-2	many	.	TRBJ1-1	TGTGCCAGCAGCAACTTTTACACTGAAGCTTTCTTT	CASSNFYTEAFF
TRBV5-4	many	.	TRBJ2-7	TGTGCCAGCAGCACCTTGGGATCCTACGAGCAGTACTTC	CASSTLGSYEQYF
TRBV5-5	many	.	TRBJ1-5	TGTGCCAGCAGCTTGCGAGGGACCATTGTATTTAGCAATCAGCCCCAGCATTTT	CASSLRGTIVFSNQPQHF
TRBV6-2/TRBV6-3	many	.	TRBJ1-2	TGTGCCAGCAGTCGGGACGGCCCTACTAAGAGCTACACCTTC	CASSRDGPTKSYTF
TRBV11-2	few	.	TRBJ1-6	TGTGCCAGCAGCTTTTTTGGGACGAGAAATTCACCCCTCCACTTT	CASSFFGTRNSPLHF